A selection of T cell receptor beta chains follows, all from one sample in a study of OX40 agonist ivuxolimab in advanced cancers. Measured with immunoSEQ multiplex PCR; TCRdb has only the in-frame clones, and not every one. Of over 95,000 clones detected, 91% appear once; the ten largest clones hold about 0.31%. The input for sequencing was CD4+ or CD8+ T cells sorted from blood, taken in a trial of the OX40 agonist ivuxolimab. These receptors originate from an adult with an advanced solid tumor such as melanoma, head and neck, liver or kidney cancer. The CDR3 runs from the conserved cysteine through the conserved F or W. The D gene is left open where the match is weak. Clone size is shown for a subset of rows, as once, few, many or a class of expanded clone.

v_gene,d_gene,j_gene,abundance,CDR3aa,CDR3nt
TRBV7-2,.,TRBJ2-2,.,CASSSYTGELFF,TGTGCCAGCAGCTCCTACACCGGGGAGCTGTTTTTT
TRBV6-5,TRBD2,TRBJ2-2,.,CASRVNSGSPGELFF,TGTGCCAGCAGAGTCAATAGCGGGAGCCCCGGGGAGCTGTTTTTT
TRBV5-1,TRBD1,TRBJ1-5,.,CASSLGTGGQPQHF,TGCGCCAGCAGCCTGGGGACAGGGGGTCAGCCCCAGCATTTT
TRBV5-1,TRBD2,TRBJ2-1,once,CASSHRASGSRTYNEQFF,TGCGCCAGCAGTCATCGGGCTAGCGGGAGTAGGACCTACAATGAGCAGTTCTTC
TRBV11-1,.,TRBJ2-2,.,CASSLRTGVTGELFF,TGTGCCAGCAGCTTACGGACGGGTGTTACCGGGGAGCTGTTTTTT
TRBV4-3,TRBD2,TRBJ2-3,.,CASSQDERGVWATQYF,TGCGCCAGCAGCCAAGATGAGCGGGGGGTATGGGCTACGCAGTATTTT
TRBV2,.,TRBJ1-5,.,CASSYQRSNQPQHF,TGTGCCAGCAGTTACCAAAGGTCCAATCAGCCCCAGCATTTT
TRBV27,.,TRBJ2-3,.,CASSQRGGRGTDTQYF,TGTGCCAGCAGCCAACGAGGGGGGAGAGGCACAGATACGCAGTATTTT
TRBV19,.,TRBJ1-2,.,CASSIAPPGARTVTNYGYTF,TGTGCCAGTAGTATAGCTCCCCCGGGGGCCCGGACAGTAACAAACTATGGCTACACCTTC
TRBV7-2,.,TRBJ2-3,.,CASSLSVISTDTQYF,TGTGCCAGCAGCTTATCCGTCATTAGCACAGATACGCAGTATTTT
TRBV29-1,.,TRBJ2-6,.,CSVGGRSSGANVLTF,TGCAGCGTTGGAGGACGGAGCTCTGGGGCCAACGTCCTGACTTTC
TRBV27,TRBD2,TRBJ2-7,.,CASRSAGGYEQYF,TGTGCCAGCAGATCAGCGGGAGGGTACGAGCAGTACTTC
TRBV7-9,.,TRBJ2-2,few,CASSNDPTGELFF,TGTGCCAGCAGCAATGACCCCACCGGGGAGCTGTTTTTT
TRBV19,.,TRBJ1-1,.,CASSERQRPNTEAFF,TGTGCCAGTAGTGAAAGACAGAGACCGAACACTGAAGCTTTCTTT
TRBV11-2,.,TRBJ1-1,.,CASGSWEGTEAFF,TGTGCCAGCGGTTCTTGGGAGGGTACTGAAGCTTTCTTT
TRBV28,TRBD2,TRBJ2-3,.,CASLLGGAGHRGTQYF,TGTGCCAGCTTACTCGGGGGAGCGGGGCACCGGGGGACGCAGTATTTT
TRBV6-5,.,TRBJ2-7,.,CASSYSPRGYEQYF,TGTGCCAGCAGTTACTCTCCCAGGGGATACGAGCAGTACTTC